These T cell receptor beta chains were read from a single sample in a study of T-cell memory formation after mild COVID-19. Via MiXCR, TCRdb re-called the 5' RACE reads, giving one row per CDR3 protein. The profile shows roughly 100,000 distinct CDR3 sequences, about 13% of them singletons. The source material was PBMCs or a T cell subset sorted from them (not recorded which). The receptors originated from an adult woman who had mild COVID-19 (a few samples of this study predate the infection). Cell type and time point are not known. Both conserved end residues are part of each CDR3. A D gene is named only where the DNA matches it firmly. The size of a clone is reported for some rows only, either as once, few or many, or as a class for expanded clones.

D	V	size	J	CDR3	DNA
TRBD2	TRBV4-3	-	TRBJ2-1	CASSQDLAGGPYNEQFF	TGCGCCAGCAGCCAAGATTTAGCGGGAGGGCCCTACAATGAGCAGTTCTTC
TRBD1	TRBV7-9	few	TRBJ2-3	CASSLAETGGGADTQYF	TGTGCCAGCAGCTTAGCCGAGACAGGGGGTGGCGCAGATACGCAGTATTTT
TRBD1	TRBV12-3/TRBV12-4	-	TRBJ1-5	CASSFELTGGGIRRKQHF	TGTGCCAGCAGTTTTGAGTTGACAGGGGGCGGTATCCGCCGAAAACAACATTTT
-	TRBV27	-	TRBJ1-1	CASSSDDGPSEAFF	TGTGCCAGCAGTTCCGACGACGGACCCTCTGAAGCTTTCTTT
-	TRBV4-1	-	TRBJ2-7	CASSQSNSRDEQYF	TGCGCCAGCAGCCAAAGCAACTCGAGGGACGAGCAGTACTTC
-	TRBV14	-	TRBJ1-2	CASSQVQGTNYGYTF	TGTGCCAGCAGCCAAGTGCAGGGGACCAACTATGGCTACACCTTC
-	TRBV7-9	many	TRBJ2-5	CASSLELVQETQYF	TGTGCCAGCAGCTTAGAATTAGTCCAAGAGACCCAGTACTTC
-	TRBV5-6	few	TRBJ2-1	CASSEYVGEQFF	TGTGCCAGCAGCGAATATGTAGGTGAGCAGTTCTTC
TRBD1	TRBV19	-	TRBJ2-3	CASSGQGYDTQYF	TGTGCCAGTAGCGGACAGGGGTACGATACGCAGTATTTT
TRBD1	TRBV15	-	TRBJ1-1	CATSREGTGYDTEAFF	TGTGCCACCAGCAGAGAGGGGACAGGGTATGACACTGAAGCTTTCTTT
-	TRBV10-3	few	TRBJ2-7	CAISESMGSYEQYF	TGTGCCATCAGTGAGTCGATGGGGTCCTACGAGCAGTACTTC
-	TRBV30	few	TRBJ1-1	CAWSPGPEAFF	TGTGCCTGGAGTCCTGGGCCTGAAGCTTTCTTT